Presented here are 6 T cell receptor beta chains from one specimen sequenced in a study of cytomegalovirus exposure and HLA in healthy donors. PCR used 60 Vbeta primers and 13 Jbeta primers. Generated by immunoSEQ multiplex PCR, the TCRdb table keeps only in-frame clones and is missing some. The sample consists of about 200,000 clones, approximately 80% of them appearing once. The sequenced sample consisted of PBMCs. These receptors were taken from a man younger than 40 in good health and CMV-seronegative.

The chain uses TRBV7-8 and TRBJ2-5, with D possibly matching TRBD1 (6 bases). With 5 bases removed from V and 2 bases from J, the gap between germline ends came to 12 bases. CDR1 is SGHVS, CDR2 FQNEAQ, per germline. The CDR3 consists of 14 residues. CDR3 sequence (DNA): TGTGCCAGCAGCATATCGACAGGTCAAGAGACCCAGTACTTC. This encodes CASSISTGQETQYF.

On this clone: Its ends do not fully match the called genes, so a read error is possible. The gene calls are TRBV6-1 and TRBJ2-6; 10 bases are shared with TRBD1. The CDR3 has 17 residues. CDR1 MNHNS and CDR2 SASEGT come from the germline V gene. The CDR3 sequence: CASSGQGAVSGASVLTF. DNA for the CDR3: TGTGCCAGCAGTGGACAGGGGGCAGTCTCCGGGGCCAGCGTCCTGACTTTC.

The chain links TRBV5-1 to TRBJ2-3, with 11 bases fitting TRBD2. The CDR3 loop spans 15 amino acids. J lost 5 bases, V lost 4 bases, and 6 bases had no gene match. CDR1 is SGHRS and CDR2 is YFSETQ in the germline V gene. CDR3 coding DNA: TGCGCCAGCAGCGTAATAGCGGGGGGGATAGATACGCAGTATTTT. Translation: CASSVIAGGIDTQYF.

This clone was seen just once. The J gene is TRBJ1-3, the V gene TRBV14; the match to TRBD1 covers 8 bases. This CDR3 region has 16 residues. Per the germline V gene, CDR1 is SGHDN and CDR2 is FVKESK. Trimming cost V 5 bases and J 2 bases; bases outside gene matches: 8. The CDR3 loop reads CASSLWTGIAGNTIYF. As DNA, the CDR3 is TGTGCCAGCAGCTTGTGGACAGGGATCGCTGGAAACACCATATATTTT.

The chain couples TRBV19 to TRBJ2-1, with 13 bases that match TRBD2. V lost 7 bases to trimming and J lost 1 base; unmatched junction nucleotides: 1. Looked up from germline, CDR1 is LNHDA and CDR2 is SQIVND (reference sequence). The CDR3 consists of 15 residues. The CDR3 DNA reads TGTGCCAGTAAGACTAGCGGGGGGTCCTACAATGAGCAGTTCTTC. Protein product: CASKTSGGSYNEQFF.

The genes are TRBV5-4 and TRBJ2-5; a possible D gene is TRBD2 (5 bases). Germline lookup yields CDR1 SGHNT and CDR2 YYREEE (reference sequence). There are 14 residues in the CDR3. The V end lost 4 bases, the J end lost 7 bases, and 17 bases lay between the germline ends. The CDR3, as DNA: TGTGCCAGCAGCCCCTCGGGGTGGATCGGGACCCAGTACTTC. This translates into CASSPSGWIGTQYF.